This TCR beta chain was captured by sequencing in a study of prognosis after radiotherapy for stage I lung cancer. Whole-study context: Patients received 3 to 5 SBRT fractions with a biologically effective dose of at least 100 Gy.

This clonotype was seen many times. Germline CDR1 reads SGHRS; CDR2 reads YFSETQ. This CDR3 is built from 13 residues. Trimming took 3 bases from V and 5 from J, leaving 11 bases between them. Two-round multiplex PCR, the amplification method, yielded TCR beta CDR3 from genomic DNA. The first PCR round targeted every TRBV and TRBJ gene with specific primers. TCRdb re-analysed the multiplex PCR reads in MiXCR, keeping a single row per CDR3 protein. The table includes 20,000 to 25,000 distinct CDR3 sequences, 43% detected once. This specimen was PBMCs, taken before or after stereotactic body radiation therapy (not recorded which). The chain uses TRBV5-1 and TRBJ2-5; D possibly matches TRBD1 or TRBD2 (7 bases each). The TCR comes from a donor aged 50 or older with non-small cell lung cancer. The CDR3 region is CASSSGGGETQYF. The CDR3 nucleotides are TGCGCCAGCAGCTCAGGGGGAGGGGAGACCCAGTACTTC.